This is a list of T cell receptor beta chains from one sample in a study of blood T cell repertoires in COVID-19. The repertoire was sequenced with immunoSEQ multiplex PCR; TCRdb's copy has only in-frame clones and lacks some. Altogether around 160,000 clones are present, 87% being singletons, with the ten largest covering 5.5% to 7.5%. Sequenced sample: peripheral blood. These receptors originate from an elderly man with acute or convalescent COVID-19. Both conserved end residues are part of each CDR3. Fields, in order: V gene, D gene, J gene, clone size, CDR3 DNA, CDR3 protein. A D gene is named only where the DNA matches it firmly. Rows give clone size only sometimes, using once, few, many, or a class for an expanded clone.

>TRBV5-1|.|TRBJ1-6|.
TGCGCCAGCAGCTTGGCTGGGGGCGATTCACCCCTCCACTTT
CASSLAGGDSPLHF
>TRBV18|.|TRBJ1-1|.
TGTGCCAGCTCACCGTCCCAGGGCGAAACTGAAGCTTTCTTT
CASSPSQGETEAFF
>TRBV5-1|TRBD1|TRBJ1-2|.
TGCGCCAGCAGCTCAGGGACAGGGGGCTACTATGGCTACACCTTC
CASSSGTGGYYGYTF
>TRBV5-6|.|TRBJ1-2|once
TGTGCCAGCAGCCTTATTGGCGGCTACACCTTC
CASSLIGGYTF
>TRBV27|TRBD2|TRBJ2-1|.
TGTGCCAGCACCGGGGGGAGCTCCTACAATGAGCAGTTCTTC
CASTGGSSYNEQFF
>TRBV7-9|.|TRBJ2-7|.
TGTGCCAGCAGCTTACTGGCAGGGGACGAGCAGTACTTC
CASSLLAGDEQYF
>TRBV7-9|.|TRBJ2-3|.
TGTGCCAGCAGCTTAGCGGGACTGGGGGTGACAGATACGCAGTATTTT
CASSLAGLGVTDTQYF
>TRBV2|TRBD2|TRBJ2-7|once
TGTGCCAGCAGTAAATTAGCGGGGGACTCCTACGAGCAGTACTTC
CASSKLAGDSYEQYF
>TRBV9|TRBD1|TRBJ1-3|once
TGTGCCAGCAGCGAGCCATGGGACAGCCGCTTACCCTCTGGAAACACCATATATTTT
CASSEPWDSRLPSGNTIYF
>TRBV18|TRBD1|TRBJ2-7|.
TGTGCCAGCTCACCGGGACAGGGGCCGTCCTACGAGCAGTACTTC
CASSPGQGPSYEQYF
>TRBV10-2|.|TRBJ1-2|.
TGCGCCAGCAGCACCACCGGAGGAGAGTATGGCTACACCTTC
CASSTTGGEYGYTF
>TRBV5-1|.|TRBJ2-5|.
TGCGCCAGCAGCTTGGCCGGCCATAGAGAGGGGACCCAGTACTTC
CASSLAGHREGTQYF
>TRBV6-1|.|TRBJ2-5|.
TGTGCCAGCAGTGATCTGGGGCTCGGGACCCAGTACTTC
CASSDLGLGTQYF
>TRBV24-1|.|TRBJ1-5|.
TGTGCCACCAGTGCTGGGCAGAACAATCAGCCCCAGCATTTT
CATSAGQNNQPQHF
>TRBV18|.|TRBJ2-7|.
TGTGCCAGCTCACCACTGGCCCGTGAGGCCGAGCAGTACTTC
CASSPLAREAEQYF
>TRBV2|TRBD2|TRBJ2-5|.
TGTGCCAGCAGTGAAGCGCTTCGGGCTAGCGGGAAAGAGACCCAGTACTTC
CASSEALRASGKETQYF
>TRBV3-1/TRBV3-2|.|TRBJ2-7|.
TGTGCCAGCAGCCAAGATTTGGTGGGAGGAACCTACGAGCAGTACTTC
CASSQDLVGGTYEQYF
>TRBV27|TRBD1|TRBJ1-2|.
TGTGCCAGCCGAGGGACAGGCCGAGGTGGCTACACCTTC
CASRGTGRGGYTF
>TRBV5-5|.|TRBJ1-4|.
TGTGCCAGCAGCTTGGGGGGCCTCGGCGAAAAACTGTTTTTT
CASSLGGLGEKLFF
>TRBV5-1|.|TRBJ2-1|.
TGCGCCAGCAGCTTTGAGCACGGTGTGGGGGCGTATGAGCAGTTCTTC
CASSFEHGVGAYEQFF
>TRBV27|TRBD2|TRBJ2-7|.
TGTGCCAGCAGTTCCGGGACTAGCGTCTTGGGGCAGTACTTC
CASSSGTSVLGQYF
>TRBV15|TRBD1|TRBJ2-5|.
TGTGCCACCAGCCGGACAGGGAGCCTGGGGACCCAGTACTTC
CATSRTGSLGTQYF
>TRBV11-2|TRBD1|TRBJ1-1|.
TGTGCCAGCAGCCTTCAGGGGGCGAGCCGGGCTGAAGCTTTCTTT
CASSLQGASRAEAFF
>TRBV11-2|TRBD2|TRBJ2-7|once
TGTGCCAGCAGCTTAAACGGGAGGGCCTTTGACGAGCAGTACTTC
CASSLNGRAFDEQYF
>TRBV28|.|TRBJ1-1|.
TGTGCCAGCAGTTTGCAGAGACAGCACACTGAAGCTTTCTTT
CASSLQRQHTEAFF
>TRBV30|.|TRBJ2-3|.
TGTGCCTGGAGTTTCGGCGGGGGCACAGATACGCAGTATTTT
CAWSFGGGTDTQYF
>TRBV5-1|TRBD2|TRBJ2-1|once
TGCGCCAGCAGCTTGGGTAGCGGGAGTTTGGATGAGCAGTTCTTC
CASSLGSGSLDEQFF
>TRBV5-4|.|TRBJ2-7|.
TGTGCCAGCAGCCAAGGGGGTTGGGCGGACTACGAGCAGTACTTC
CASSQGGWADYEQYF
>TRBV2|.|TRBJ2-7|.
TGTGCCAGCAGATCAAACAGGGATCTATACGAGCAGTACTTC
CASRSNRDLYEQYF
>TRBV5-3|.|TRBJ2-3|.
TGTGCCAGAAGCTTGGGTAGGAGGGATACGCAGTATTTT
CARSLGRRDTQYF
>TRBV10-2|.|TRBJ2-7|.
TGCGCCAGCAGTGAGACAGGGAGATACACCGAGCAGTACTTC
CASSETGRYTEQYF
>TRBV4-2|TRBD2|TRBJ2-3|few
TGTGCCAGCAGCCACCTTGGGGCGGGAGGGGTGAGTGAGCAGTATTTT
CASSHLGAGGVSEQYF